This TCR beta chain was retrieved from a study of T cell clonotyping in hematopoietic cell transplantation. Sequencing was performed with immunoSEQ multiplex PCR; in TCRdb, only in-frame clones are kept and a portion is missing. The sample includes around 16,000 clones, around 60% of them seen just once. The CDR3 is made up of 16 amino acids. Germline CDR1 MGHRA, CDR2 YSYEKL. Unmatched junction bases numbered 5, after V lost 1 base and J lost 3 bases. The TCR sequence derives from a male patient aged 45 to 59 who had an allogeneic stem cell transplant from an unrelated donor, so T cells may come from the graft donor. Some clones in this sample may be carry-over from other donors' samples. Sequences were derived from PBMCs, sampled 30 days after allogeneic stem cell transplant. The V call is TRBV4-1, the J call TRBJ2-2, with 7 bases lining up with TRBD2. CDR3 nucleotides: TGCGCCAGCAGCCAAGGCGGGAGTCGGTACACCGGGGAGCTGTTTTTT. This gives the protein CASSQGGSRYTGELFF.